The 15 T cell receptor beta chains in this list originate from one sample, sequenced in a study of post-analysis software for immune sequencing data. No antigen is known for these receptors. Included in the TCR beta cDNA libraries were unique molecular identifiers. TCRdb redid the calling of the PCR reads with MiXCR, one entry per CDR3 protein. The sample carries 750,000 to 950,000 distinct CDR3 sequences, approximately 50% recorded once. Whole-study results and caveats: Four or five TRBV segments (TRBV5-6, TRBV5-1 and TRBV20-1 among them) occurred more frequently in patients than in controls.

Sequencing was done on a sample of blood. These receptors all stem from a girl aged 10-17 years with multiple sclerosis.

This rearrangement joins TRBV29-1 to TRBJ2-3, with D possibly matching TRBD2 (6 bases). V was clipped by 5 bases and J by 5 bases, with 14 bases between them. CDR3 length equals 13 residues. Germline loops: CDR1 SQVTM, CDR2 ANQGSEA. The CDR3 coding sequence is TGCAGCGTTAGAGCGGGTCCTGGAGATACGCAGTATTTT. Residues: CSVRAGPGDTQYF.

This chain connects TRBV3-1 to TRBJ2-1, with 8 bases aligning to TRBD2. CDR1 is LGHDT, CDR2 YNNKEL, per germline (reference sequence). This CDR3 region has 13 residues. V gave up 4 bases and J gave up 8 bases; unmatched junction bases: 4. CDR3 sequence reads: CASSLAGNYEQFF. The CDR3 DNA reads TGTGCCAGCAGCCTAGCGGGAAATTATGAGCAGTTCTTC.

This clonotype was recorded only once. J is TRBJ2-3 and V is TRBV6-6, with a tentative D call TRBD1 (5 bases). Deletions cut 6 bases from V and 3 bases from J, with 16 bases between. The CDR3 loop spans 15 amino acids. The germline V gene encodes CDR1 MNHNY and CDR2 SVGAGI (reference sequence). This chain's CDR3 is CASSVTRVRTDTQYF. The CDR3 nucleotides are TGTGCCAGCAGCGTCACCAGGGTTAGGACAGATACGCAGTATTTT.

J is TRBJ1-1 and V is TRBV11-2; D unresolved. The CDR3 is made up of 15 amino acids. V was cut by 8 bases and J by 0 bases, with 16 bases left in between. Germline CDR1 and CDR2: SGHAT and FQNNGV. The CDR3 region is CASSDSELMNTEAFF. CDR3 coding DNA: TGTGCCAGCTCGGACTCTGAATTAATGAACACTGAAGCTTTCTTT.

CDR3 DNA: TGTGCCAGCAGCCAAGATCTAACTAGCGGGGGGGCCGCTACCGGGGAGCTGTTTTTT. It yields the protein CASSQDLTSGGAATGELFF. The J gene is TRBJ2-2, the V gene TRBV14; 13 positions match TRBD2. This CDR3 spans 19 amino acids. Germline V gene lookup returns CDR1 SGHDN and CDR2 FVKESK. Germline trimming cut 0 bases from V and 5 bases from J; bases unmatched to any gene: 9.

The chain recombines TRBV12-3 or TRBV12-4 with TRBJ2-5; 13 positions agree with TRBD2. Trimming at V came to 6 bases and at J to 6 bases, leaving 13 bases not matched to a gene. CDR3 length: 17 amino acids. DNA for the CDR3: TGTGCCAGCAGGGTGTCGACTAGCGGGGGGTATTCAAAGACCCAGTACTTC. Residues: CASRVSTSGGYSKTQYF.

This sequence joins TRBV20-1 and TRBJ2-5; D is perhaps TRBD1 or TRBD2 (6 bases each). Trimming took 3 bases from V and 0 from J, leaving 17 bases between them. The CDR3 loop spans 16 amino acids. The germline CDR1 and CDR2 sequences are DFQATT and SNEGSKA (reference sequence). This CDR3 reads CSASRGETSYQETQYF. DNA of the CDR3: TGCAGTGCTAGTAGGGGGGAGACGAGTTACCAAGAGACCCAGTACTTC.

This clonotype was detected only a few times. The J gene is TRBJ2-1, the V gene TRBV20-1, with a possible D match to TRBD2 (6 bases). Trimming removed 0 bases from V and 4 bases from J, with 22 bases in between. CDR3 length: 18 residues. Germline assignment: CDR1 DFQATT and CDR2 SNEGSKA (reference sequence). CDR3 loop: CSARDNRLRGANYNEQFF. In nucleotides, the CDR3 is TGCAGTGCTAGAGATAATCGTTTGCGGGGCGCCAATTACAATGAGCAGTTCTTC.

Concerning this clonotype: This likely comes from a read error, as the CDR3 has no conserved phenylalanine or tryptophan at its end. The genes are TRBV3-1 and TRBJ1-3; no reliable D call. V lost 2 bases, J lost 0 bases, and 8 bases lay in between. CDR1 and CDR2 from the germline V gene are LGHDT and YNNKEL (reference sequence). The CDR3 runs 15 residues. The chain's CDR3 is CASSQQPISGNTIYC. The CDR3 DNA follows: TGTGCCAGCAGCCAACAGCCGATCTCTGGAAACACCATATATTGT.

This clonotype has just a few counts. The CDR3 nucleotides read TGTGCCAGCGGACCGCCGCGGGGATCCGTCTACGAGCAGTACTTC. Its translation is CASGPPRGSVYEQYF. The chain has TRBV6-1 and TRBJ2-7, with D possibly being TRBD2 (6 bases). In germline, CDR1 is MNHNS, CDR2 SASEGT. V lost 8 bases to trimming and J lost 3 bases, with 20 bases between them. This CDR3 comprises 15 residues.

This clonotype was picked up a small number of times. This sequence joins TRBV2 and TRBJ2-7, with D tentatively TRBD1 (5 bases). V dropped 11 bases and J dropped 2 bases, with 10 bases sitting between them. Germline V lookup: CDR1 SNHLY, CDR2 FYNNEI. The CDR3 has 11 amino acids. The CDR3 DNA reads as TGTGCCGTCAAACAGGCCTACGAGCAGTACTTC. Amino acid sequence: CAVKQAYEQYF.

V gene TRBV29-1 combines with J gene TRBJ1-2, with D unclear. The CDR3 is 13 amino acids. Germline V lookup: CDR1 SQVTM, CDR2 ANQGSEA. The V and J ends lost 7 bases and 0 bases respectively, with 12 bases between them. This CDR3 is CSAERGSNYGYTF. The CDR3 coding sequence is TGCAGCGCAGAACGGGGTTCTAACTATGGCTACACCTTC.

The CDR3 sequence: CASSSSAGGTYEQYF. The CDR3 DNA is TGCGCCAGCAGCTCCTCAGCGGGGGGTACCTACGAGCAGTACTTC. The chain uses TRBV5-1 and TRBJ2-7, with 9 bases aligning to TRBD2. The CDR3 contains 15 residues. Trimming took 3 bases from V and 2 from J; bases not matched to a gene: 6. Germline V gene sequence: CDR1 SGHRS, CDR2 YFSETQ.

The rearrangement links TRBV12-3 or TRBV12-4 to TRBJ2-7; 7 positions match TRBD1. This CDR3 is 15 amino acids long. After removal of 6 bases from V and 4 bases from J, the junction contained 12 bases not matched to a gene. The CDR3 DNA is TGTGCCAGCAGGCCCTCGGGACAGCGAGGATACGAGCAGTACTTC. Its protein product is CASRPSGQRGYEQYF.

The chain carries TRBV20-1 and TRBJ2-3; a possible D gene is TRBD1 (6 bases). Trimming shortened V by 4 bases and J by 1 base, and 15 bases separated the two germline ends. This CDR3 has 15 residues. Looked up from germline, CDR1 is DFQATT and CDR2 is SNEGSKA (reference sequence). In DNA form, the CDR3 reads TGCAGTGCTACGGTAGACAGGAGACGCACAGATACGCAGTATTTT. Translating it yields CSATVDRRRTDTQYF.